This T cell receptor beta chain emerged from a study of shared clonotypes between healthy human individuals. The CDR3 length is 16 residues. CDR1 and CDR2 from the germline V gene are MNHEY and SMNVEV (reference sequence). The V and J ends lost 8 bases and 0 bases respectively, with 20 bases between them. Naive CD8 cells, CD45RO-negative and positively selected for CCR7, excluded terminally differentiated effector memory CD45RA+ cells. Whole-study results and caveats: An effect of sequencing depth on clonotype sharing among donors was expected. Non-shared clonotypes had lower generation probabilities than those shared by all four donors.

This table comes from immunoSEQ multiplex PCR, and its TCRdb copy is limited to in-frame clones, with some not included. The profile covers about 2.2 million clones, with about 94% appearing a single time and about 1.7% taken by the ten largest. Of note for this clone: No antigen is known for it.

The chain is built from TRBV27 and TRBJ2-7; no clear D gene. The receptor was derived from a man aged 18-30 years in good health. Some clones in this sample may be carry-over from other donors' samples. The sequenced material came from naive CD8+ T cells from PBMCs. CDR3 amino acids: CASGGLGPRSSYEQYF. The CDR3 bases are TGTGCCAGCGGTGGGCTCGGCCCCAGGAGCTCCTACGAGCAGTACTTC.